The 6 T cell receptor beta chains below come from one sample, sequenced in a study of cytomegalovirus exposure and HLA in healthy donors. PCR involved 60 Vbeta and 13 Jbeta primers. Assay: immunoSEQ multiplex PCR; the TCRdb copy retains only in-frame clones and omits some. The top ten hold under 2% of the sample, which has 120,000 to 150,000 clones, around 75% seen once. Material: PBMCs. The receptors derive from a woman between 18 and 30 years old in good health and CMV-seronegative.

V usage is TRBV5-6 and J usage is TRBJ2-1, with 8 bases that match TRBD2. V lost 4 bases and J lost 0; bases outside the gene matches: 12. CDR1 and CDR2 from the germline V gene are SGHDT and YYEEEE. This CDR3 comprises 18 residues. CDR3 sequence (DNA): TGTGCCAGCAGCCCCGGGGGAACTAGCGGAAGCTCCTACAATGAGCAGTTCTTC. As protein: CASSPGGTSGSSYNEQFF.

The rearrangement links TRBV6-5 to TRBJ1-2; D uncertain. V was trimmed by 6 bases and J by 2 bases, leaving 10 bases between them. CDR1 is MNHEY, CDR2 SVGAGI, per germline. The CDR3 loop spans 13 amino acids. The DNA for the CDR3 is TGTGCCAGCAGAGCCGGGTCCAACTATGGCTACACCTTC. Residues: CASRAGSNYGYTF.

The V and J genes are TRBV4-3 and TRBJ1-2; 7 bases line up with TRBD1. The CDR3 contains 15 residues. With V trimmed by 0 bases and J by 8 bases, 9 bases remained unmatched. Germline CDR1 reads LGHNA; CDR2 reads YSLEER. For the CDR3, the DNA is TGCGCCAGCAGCCAAGATCCGAGGGGGCGAGAAGGCTACACCTTC. It codes for CASSQDPRGREGYTF.

The rearrangement links TRBV9 to TRBJ1-2, with D unclear. This CDR3 has 13 amino acids. The V gene lost 4 bases and the J gene lost 7 bases, with 14 bases spanning the gap. The germline CDR1 and CDR2 sequences are SGDLS and YYNGEE. The CDR3 is CASSRNGVGGYTF. The CDR3 DNA follows: TGTGCCAGCAGCAGGAACGGGGTTGGTGGCTACACCTTC.

Concerning this clone: The sample contains more than one DNA sequence encoding this CDR3. The V and J genes are TRBV2 and TRBJ2-2; 7 bases agree with TRBD1. This CDR3 contains 16 residues. Looked up from germline, CDR1 is SNHLY and CDR2 is FYNNEI. The V segment lost 5 bases and the J segment 0 bases; nucleotides outside the gene matches: 6. The CDR3, as DNA: TGTGCCAGCAGTACGGCCACAGGGGCGAACACCGGGGAGCTGTTTTTT. This encodes CASSTATGANTGELFF. The full variable domain, its missing parts supplied by reference TRBV2 and TRBJ2-2, is EPEVTQTPSHQVTQMGQEVILRCVPISNHLYFYWYRQILGQKVEFLVSFYNNEISEKSEIFDDQFSVERPDGSNFTLKIRSTKLEDSAMYFCASSTATGANTGELFFGEGSRLTVL.

This chain uses TRBV7-9 with TRBJ2-1; 10 nucleotides agree with TRBD2. This CDR3 region has 16 residues. Germline CDR1 and CDR2: SEHNR and FQNEAQ (reference sequence). Trimming removed 1 base from V and 8 bases from J; junction bases left unmatched: 8. CDR3 region: CASSLVASGRTHEQFF. DNA of the CDR3: TGTGCCAGCAGCTTAGTGGCTAGCGGGAGAACACATGAGCAGTTCTTC.